This paragraph covers one T cell receptor (beta chain) sequence. Germline V gene data show CDR1 as MRHNA and CDR2 as SNTAGT. V trimming: 0 bases; J trimming: 9 bases; junction bases outside the gene matches: 4. The CDR3 runs to 15 residues. The source of the sample is a study of blood T cell repertoires in COVID-19. Study overall: Sites in the United States, Italy and Spain provided acute and convalescent COVID-19 samples. PBMCs, B-cell-depleted T cells, or T cells provided the cDNA or gDNA that made up the material.

Sequenced by immunoSEQ multiplex PCR; TCRdb stores in-frame clones only, minus some. The sample holds roughly 130,000 clones; about 79% are singletons and the top ten take around 17%. Sequenced material: peripheral blood. This TCR derives from a woman aged 45-59 years with acute or convalescent COVID-19. The V call is TRBV6-4, the J call TRBJ1-6; TRBD1 matches 8 bases. The CDR3 loop reads CASSDSTGGGSPLHF. The DNA of the CDR3 is TGTGCCAGCAGTGACTCAACAGGGGGAGGTTCACCCCTCCACTTT.